This T cell receptor (beta chain) was sequenced during a study of siplizumab effects on memory and regulatory T cells. Whole-study findings and limits: Naive T cells were seemingly more diverse than memory cells, and major contributions to the alloresponse seemed to be made by them. Alloreactive sequences that could be traced to unstimulated CD4+ memory cells showed a significant reduction under siplizumab. It was not possible to assign a naive or memory phenotype to roughly 80-96% of proliferating CD4+ or CD8+ clones.

Looked up from germline, CDR1 is LGHNA and CDR2 is YNFKEQ. V lost 5 bases to trimming and J lost 1 base, with 14 bases between them. This CDR3 has 15 amino acids. Assays covered roughly 100,000 TCR templates per sample. Sequencing was performed with immunoSEQ multiplex PCR; in TCRdb, only in-frame clones are kept and a portion is missing. This sample has tens of thousands of clones; around 97% occur once, and the top ten carry approximately 0.031%. As to this clone: Its specificity is not known.

The sequenced material came from naive CD4+ T cells sorted from blood. The source is a human donor in good health. The chain joins TRBV4-2 to TRBJ1-1, with D hard to call. The CDR3 DNA is TGTGCCAGCAGCTTGGGCTTGAGGACGAACACTGAAGCTTTCTTT. Protein product: CASSLGLRTNTEAFF.